Shown below are 3 T cell receptor beta chains from a single sample sequenced in a study of T cell responses to AZD1222 COVID-19 vaccine (dated by TCRdb to the early 2020s). Taken with the paper, the label for time point translates to: baseline before first vaccination. Libraries were made using the immunoSEQ multiplex PCR assay. TCRdb retrieved this table from immuneACCESS and kept in-frame rearrangements only. Not all clones are present; in checked studies, unresolved V genes account for under half, and no reason is known for the remainder. The sample table shows roughly 110,000 clones, and approximately 91% are seen once. Jointly, the top ten make up 4% to 5.5% of the sample. This sample comprised peripheral blood, obtained on day 0 of AZD1222 vaccination. Receptors were obtained from an adult in good health.

This clone has only a few counts. The J gene is TRBJ1-4, the V gene TRBV19, with 7 nucleotides matching TRBD1. This CDR3 has 14 residues. Looked up from germline, CDR1 is LNHDA and CDR2 is SQIVND (reference sequence). J gave up 5 bases and V 6 bases, and 6 bases lay outside the gene matches. CDR3 amino acids: CASRVGQKNEKLFF. The CDR3 bases are TGTGCCAGTAGGGTGGGACAGAAGAATGAAAAACTGTTTTTT. The full variable domain, with the rest looked up from reference TRBV19 and TRBJ1-4, is DGGITQSPKYLFRKEGQNVTLSCEQNLNHDAMYWYRQDPGQGLRLIYYSQIVNDFQKGDIAEGYSVSREKKESFPLTVTSAQKNPTAFYLCASRVGQKNEKLFFGSGTQLSVL.

The chain combines TRBV6-5 with TRBJ1-5, with a possible D match to TRBD1 (6 bases). The CDR3 is made up of 13 amino acids. Germline loops: CDR1 MNHEY, CDR2 SVGAGI. Trimming left V 4 bases short and J 4 bases short, with 8 bases between. The CDR3 DNA reads TGTGCCAGCAGTTCAGGGGTAAATCAGCCCCAGCATTTT. Translation gives CASSSGVNQPQHF.

This clone was seen once. The V call is TRBV3-1 (or the pseudogene TRBV3-2), the J call TRBJ2-7, with D tentatively TRBD1 or TRBD2 (6 bases each). This CDR3 region has 11 residues. Trimming shortened V by 8 bases and J by 7 bases, and 12 bases separated the two germline ends. Germline assignment: CDR1 LGHDT and CDR2 YNNKEL (reference sequence). Here the CDR3 DNA reads TGTGCCAGCGGGGGGCACGGGGAGCAGTACTTC. It encodes CASGGHGEQYF.